This entry describes one T cell receptor (beta chain). Its matching antigen is unknown. This CDR3 comprises 16 residues. The germline CDR1 and CDR2 sequences are KGHSH and LQKENI. V shed 2 bases and J 2 bases; nucleotides not matched to a gene: 6. This entry is derived from a study of siplizumab effects on memory and regulatory T cells. General study findings and limits: A small minority of alloreactive clones were mapped to unstimulated subsets. Siplizumab led to significantly less abundant alloreactive sequences that could be traced back to unstimulated CD4+ memory cells.

The assay was immunoSEQ multiplex PCR, and TCRdb's table has in-frame clones only and misses some. The top ten hold around 0.25% of the sample, which has about 40,000 clones, roughly 90% seen once. Material: naive CD4+ T cells sorted from blood. This chain joins TRBV18 and TRBJ2-5, with 9 bases lining up with TRBD2. This receptor was taken from a human donor in good health. CDR3 in DNA: TGTGCCAGCTCACCAAATCGGCTAGCGGGACAAGAGACCCAGTACTTC. Amino acids: CASSPNRLAGQETQYF.